This T cell receptor (beta chain) was sequenced in a study of PD-1 blockade in classical Hodgkin lymphoma (dated by TCRdb to 2020 to 2022). Context from the whole study: Nivolumab dosing was 3 mg/kg intravenously every 2 weeks, continuing until either disease progression or unacceptable toxicity. To define a peripheral blood immune signature of response to PD-1 blockade in classical Hodgkin lymphoma, the study combined TCR beta sequencing with CyTOF.

This clone showed up just a few times. Its antigen specificity is not known. The input lacks base qualities; no much larger clone sits a single base away. Per the publication, the time point label means: cycle 1 day 1 (C1D1), immediately before nivolumab initiation. Relapse after autologous stem cell transplantation had occurred in all trial patients, and cohorts A, B and C were distinguished by prior brentuximab vedotin exposure. The trial cohort comprised approximately 55 patients with relapsed/refractory classical Hodgkin lymphoma whose best overall responses were complete response, partial response or progressive disease. Trial patients were treated with single-agent nivolumab in the multi-cohort phase II CheckMate 205 trial. Best overall response was determined by an independent review committee according to the 2007 International Working Group response criteria. Trial PBMCs were collected just before the start of nivolumab (C1D1) and during therapy at cycle 2 day 1 and cycle 4 day 1. Peripheral blood was collected in 8 mL Vacutainer Cell Preparation Tubes, from which PBMCs were isolated by centrifugation and then cryopreserved.

The Qiagen DNeasy kit was used to extract genomic DNA both from unsorted PBMCs and from the negatively selected CD4+ and CD8+ fractions. Using primers that anneal to V and J segments, immunoSEQ multiplex PCR amplified the TCR beta CDR3 regions. A synthetic immune receptor repertoire was used to minimize amplification bias, and any remaining bias was removed computationally after sequencing. Concerning the study's data processing: Repertoire diversity was quantified as the Shannon entropy index using custom Python scripts. Unsorted, CD4+ and CD8+ repertoires were analyzed separately, except for combined analyses in which CD4+ and CD8+ sequences were merged in silico. Clonal expansion was defined as a frequency increase of at least 2-fold after treatment compared with C1D1, and clones undetected at baseline were assigned a pseudocount of 0.5. Clones with 0 or 1 copy at C1D1 were defined as singleton clones, while clones with 2 or more copies were defined as non-singleton clones. By matching protein sequences in sorted samples from the same patient, clones expanded in unsorted samples were annotated as CD4+, CD8+ or unknown. Wilcoxon tests on paired samples were used to test changes in diversity from C1D1 to C4D1. This immuneACCESS table, as held by TCRdb, lists in-frame sequences with V and J called but not all clones. Of the missing ones, under half trace to an unresolved V gene in checked studies; the others have no known cause. That table supplies the V and J calls and clone size; D and trimming were determined from the DNA. The sample records some 23,000 clones, roughly two thirds of which are singletons. The ten largest clones take up 15% to 20% of the sample.

Points the paper makes about the study in general: The study was restricted to a single clinical trial cohort, and the causes of repertoire differences, possibly disease activity or prior therapy, were left undefined. A significant rise by C4D1 was seen in CD4+ but not CD8+ TCR diversity (p=0.0027 vs p=0.16), with the rise being most apparent in complete responders (p=0.02). Baseline TCR diversity was reported to be lower in newly diagnosed patients than in healthy donors, and even lower in relapsed/refractory patients. Trial patients achieving complete response had baseline diversity similar to newly diagnosed patients, whereas partial responders and progressors had significantly lower diversity. Patients starting nivolumab less than 1 year after ASCT had lower diversity and were excluded from later analyses to avoid confounding by immune reconstitution.

The material sequenced was peripheral blood mononuclear cells (PBMCs), taken at baseline. The clonotype was recovered from a human donor with classical Hodgkin lymphoma.

The sequenced DNA is TGTGCCAGCAGTTACTCGACCAGTAACACTGAAGCTTTCTTT. This is translated as CASSYSTSNTEAFF. In this chain, TRBV6-5 is recombined with TRBJ1-1, with no reliable assignment of the D segment. For CDR1 and CDR2, the germline V gene lists MNHEY and SVGAGI. Spanning cysteine to phenylalanine, the CDR3 consists of 14 amino acids. Left in the record is the CDR3 DNA by itself, 42 bases read in frame from the first base. The junction shows trimming of 0 bases on V and 2 bases on J, plus 7 bases between the germline ends.